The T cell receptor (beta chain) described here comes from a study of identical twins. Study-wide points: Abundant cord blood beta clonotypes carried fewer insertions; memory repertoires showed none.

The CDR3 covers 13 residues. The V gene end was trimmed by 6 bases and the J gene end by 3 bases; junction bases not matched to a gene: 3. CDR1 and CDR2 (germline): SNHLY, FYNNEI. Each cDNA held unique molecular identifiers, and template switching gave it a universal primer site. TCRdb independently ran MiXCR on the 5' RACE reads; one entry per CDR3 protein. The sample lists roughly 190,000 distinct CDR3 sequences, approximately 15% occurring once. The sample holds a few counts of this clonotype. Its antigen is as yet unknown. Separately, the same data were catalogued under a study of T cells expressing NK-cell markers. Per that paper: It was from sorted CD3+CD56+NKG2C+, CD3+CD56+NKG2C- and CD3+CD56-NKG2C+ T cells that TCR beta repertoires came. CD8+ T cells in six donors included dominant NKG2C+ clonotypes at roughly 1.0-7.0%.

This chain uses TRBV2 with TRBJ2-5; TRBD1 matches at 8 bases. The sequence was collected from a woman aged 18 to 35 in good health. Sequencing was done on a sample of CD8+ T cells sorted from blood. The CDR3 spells CASRPTGEETQYF. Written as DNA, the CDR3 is TGTGCCAGCAGGCCGACAGGGGAAGAGACCCAGTACTTC.